These T cell receptor beta chains were read from a single sample in a study of T-cell memory formation after mild COVID-19. TCRdb processed the 5' RACE reads anew with MiXCR; each CDR3 protein has one entry. The repertoire holds roughly 450,000 distinct CDR3 sequences, with over 15% as singletons. What was sequenced was PBMCs or a T cell subset sorted from them (not recorded which). These TCRs come from a man aged 18 to 35 who had mild COVID-19 (a few samples of this study predate the infection). Cell type and time point are not known. Both conserved end residues are part of each CDR3. The order of the fields is V gene, J gene, CDR3 protein.

V: TRBV9; J: TRBJ1-5; CDR3: CASSPRLGSNQPQHF
V: TRBV7-9; J: TRBJ2-3; CDR3: CASSSYGGPADTQYF
V: TRBV7-3; J: TRBJ2-2; CDR3: CASSLSNTGELFF
V: TRBV9; J: TRBJ2-2; CDR3: CASSPRGPTGELFF
V: TRBV7-2; J: TRBJ2-3; CDR3: CASSRLWGGGYSDTQYF
V: TRBV9; J: TRBJ2-3; CDR3: CASSSRGGRTDTQYF
V: TRBV5-1; J: TRBJ2-3; CDR3: CASSLGLAASTDTQYF
V: TRBV12-3/TRBV12-4; J: TRBJ2-3; CDR3: CASSLGGGASSQYF
V: TRBV6-2/TRBV6-3; J: TRBJ1-2; CDR3: CASSYRDIFGYTF
V: TRBV12-3/TRBV12-4; J: TRBJ1-5; CDR3: CASTPGHPGQPQHF
V: TRBV20-1; J: TRBJ2-3; CDR3: CSARRPAGVSDTQYF
V: TRBV20-1; J: TRBJ2-2; CDR3: CSARDRSAGELFF
V: TRBV5-1; J: TRBJ2-2; CDR3: CASSQQGSGELFF
V: TRBV18; J: TRBJ2-7; CDR3: CASSPFQASSYEQYF
V: TRBV6-5; J: TRBJ2-2; CDR3: CASSYPSTGELFF
V: TRBV9; J: TRBJ2-5; CDR3: CASSAEGHRQETQYF
V: TRBV3-1; J: TRBJ1-4; CDR3: CASSRRATNEKLFF